The 9 T cell receptor beta chains below come from one sample, sequenced in a study of regulatory T cells. The primer mix had 52 TRBV and 13 TRBJ primers. The method was immunoSEQ multiplex PCR; TCRdb's version includes in-frame clones alone and lacks a portion of them. The data show about 20,000 clones, 93% seen once. The source material was CD8+ T cells sorted from blood. Receptors originate from a child aged 2-15 years with CD3G deficiency.

The chain recombines TRBV28 with TRBJ1-3; D possibly corresponds to TRBD1 (5 bases). V lost 5 bases to trimming and J lost 2 bases, with 16 bases between them. Germline CDR1 MDHEN, CDR2 SYDVKM. The CDR3 is 16 residues long. CDR3 bases: TGTGCCAGCAGTGAAGCAGGGAACTGGGCTGGAAACACCATATATTTT. Its translation is CASSEAGNWAGNTIYF.

The V and J genes are TRBV5-1 and TRBJ2-1; 8 positions agree with TRBD2. Germline trimming cut 0 bases from V and 10 bases from J; bases unmatched to any gene: 6. There are 14 residues in the CDR3. Per germline, CDR1 SGHRS and CDR2 YFSETQ. The CDR3 spells CASSLVGLAGEQFF. As DNA, the CDR3 is TGCGCCAGCAGCTTGGTCGGATTAGCGGGAGAGCAGTTCTTC.

The chain employs TRBV28 and TRBJ1-4; weak D call: TRBD1 (6 bases). The CDR3 is 16 amino acids. Germline lookup yields CDR1 MDHEN and CDR2 SYDVKM. Between the trimmed V and J ends, which lost 5 bases and 0 bases, there was a span of 13 bases. The CDR3 coding sequence is TGTGCCAGCAGTAAGAGACAGGCCGCAACTAATGAAAAACTGTTTTTT. Residues: CASSKRQAATNEKLFF.

CDR3 DNA: TGTGCCAGCAGCTTAAATGGACCGAAGTTCCTTAACACCGGGGAGCTGTTTTTT. Translating gives CASSLNGPKFLNTGELFF. The rearrangement uses TRBV7-9 and TRBJ2-2; the D is unclear. CDR3 length: 18 residues. V shed 2 bases and J shed 2 bases, with 18 bases lying between them. The germline V gene has CDR1 SEHNR and CDR2 FQNEAQ (reference sequence). The full variable domain, completed using reference TRBV7-9 and TRBJ2-2, is DTGVSQNPRHKITKRGQNVTFRCDPISEHNRLYWYRQTLGQGPEFLTYFQNEAQLEKSRLLSDRFSAERPKGSFSTLEIQRTEQGDSAMYLCASSLNGPKFLNTGELFFGEGSRLTVL.

This clone was recorded only once. J is TRBJ2-1 and V is TRBV7-8; no firm D call. Trimming took off 5 bases at V and 5 bases at J, with 22 bases between the two ends. The germline V gene encodes CDR1 SGHVS and CDR2 FQNEAQ. The CDR3 has 17 amino acids. CDR3 DNA: TGTGCCAGCAGCCCGCGTCGGGTAGCCCGGCTTAACAATGAGCAGTTCTTC. Translation: CASSPRRVARLNNEQFF.

The chain carries TRBV7-8 and TRBJ2-5; unclear D gene. The CDR3 sequence is 12 residues long. Germline CDR1 is SGHVS and CDR2 is FQNEAQ. V was clipped by 2 bases and J by 5 bases, with 6 bases between them. The CDR3 reads CASSLNDETQYF. The CDR3, as DNA: TGTGCCAGCAGCTTAAATGACGAGACCCAGTACTTC.

V usage is TRBV10-2 and J usage is TRBJ2-2; D ambiguous. This CDR3 has 14 amino acids. V lost 6 bases and J 2 bases, leaving 10 bases between the germline ends. The germline V gene has CDR1 WSHSY and CDR2 SAAADI. The CDR3, as DNA: TGCGCCAGCAGATTTGGCGGTAACACCGGGGAGCTGTTTTTT. It is translated as CASRFGGNTGELFF.

This chain links TRBV28 with TRBJ1-2, with D perhaps matching TRBD1 (5 bases). CDR3 size: 14 residues. Trimming removed 2 bases from V and 7 bases from J, with 14 bases in between. Per the germline V gene, CDR1 is MDHEN and CDR2 is SYDVKM. CDR3 in amino acids: CASSLQGLLSGYTF. The CDR3, as DNA: TGTGCCAGCAGTTTACAGGGACTTCTCTCTGGCTACACCTTC.

V gene TRBV5-1 combines with J gene TRBJ1-1; D is undetermined. The germline CDR1 and CDR2 sequences are SGHRS and YFSETQ. V was cut by 1 base and J by 0 bases, with 4 bases left in between. The CDR3 sequence is 13 residues long. The CDR3 DNA reads as TGCGCCAGCAGCTTGACAATGAACACTGAAGCTTTCTTT. Amino acid sequence: CASSLTMNTEAFF. Together with reference TRBV5-1 and TRBJ1-1, the CDR3 gives the full variable domain: KAGVTQTPRYLIKTRGQQVTLSCSPISGHRSVSWYQQTPGQGLQFLFEYFSETQRNKGNFPGRFSGRQFSNSRSEMNVSTLELGDSALYLCASSLTMNTEAFFGQGTRLTVV.